This T cell receptor (beta chain) comes out of a study of graft-versus-host responses after intestinal transplantation (dated by TCRdb to 2020 to 2023). Notes on the research overall: Recipients received multivisceral, liver-intestinal, or isolated intestinal transplants. Donor T cell macrochimerism was defined as a peak of at least 4% donor T cells among recipient peripheral blood mononuclear cells. Every recipient was given anti-thymocyte globulin induction, then maintenance tacrolimus and steroids for about three years. Of the 20 to 25 intestinal transplant recipients enrolled in the cohort, one of whom was a retransplant, a few patients without pretransplant specimens were excluded. Rather than going through the commercial service, samples from a few later patients were sequenced in-house on an Illumina MiSeq and processed with MiXCR. To identify alloreactive clones, pre-transplant mixed lymphocyte reaction products were sequenced and then compared with unstimulated pre-transplant donor and recipient T cells. After intestinal transplantation, graft-versus-host and host-versus-graft alloreactive T cell clones in the graft, circulation and bone marrow were tracked using bulk TCR-beta CDR3 sequencing. General study outcomes and caveats: GvH clones were detected in recipient bone marrow, and some appeared earlier in ileal mucosa or blood, consistent with an intestinal mucosal origin. In patients with donor T cell macrochimerism, the allografts had high GvH to HvG T cell clonal ratios. Early after transplant, peak levels of circulating GvH clones were found to be associated with declines in HvG clones. Conclusions were limited by the relatively low number and heterogeneity of intestinal transplant patients.

The sample's time point label, in plain terms: cells obtained before transplantation from donor or recipient. CD3+CD4+ and CD3+CD8+ populations were FACS-sorted from unstimulated pre-transplant donor and recipient cells taken from spleen or lymph nodes. From a lookup of the germline V gene, CDR1 and CDR2 are SGHDN and FVKESK. The CDR3 contains 14 residues, cysteine and phenylalanine counted. CDR3 DNA only is kept here, 42 bases in frame from base 1. At the junction V is shortened by 3 bases and J by 4 bases; bases outside the gene matches: 3. The library was generated by the immunoSEQ multiplex PCR assay. For most patients, genomic DNA was isolated with the Qiagen DNeasy Blood and Tissue Kit and sent frozen to Adaptive Biotechnologies for TCR sequencing. For most patients, high-throughput TCR-beta CDR3 sequencing of genomic DNA was performed by Adaptive Biotechnologies. On the authors' methods: Adaptive's ImmunoSEQ software supplied the TCR sequencing data for 18 patients, while MiXCR and VDJtools were used to process three other patients. CD4 versus CD8 sorting errors were corrected by removing sequences found in both subsets at a frequency ratio below 5:1. Because the origin of CDR3 nucleotide sequences shared between donor and recipient could not be assigned, those sequences were removed. To count as alloreactive, a clone needed at least 2-fold expansion over unstimulated cells and a minimum CFSE-low frequency of 0.002% (template counts) or 0.001% (read counts). A clone was considered mappable if detected in the sequenced pre-transplant spleen, lymph node, or MLR CFSE-low populations of the donor or recipient. The cumulative frequency of alloreactive clones was calculated as a percentage of all sequences, weighted by copy number. Entries here come from immuneACCESS through TCRdb and include only in-frame sequences with V and J called. Some clones fail to appear in such tables; in the studies checked, an unresolved V gene covers under half of the shortfall, and the cause of the remainder is unknown. That table furnishes V, J and clone size, whereas the DNA furnished D and trimming. In all, the sample holds some 130,000 clones, and 90% to 95% of those were seen once. The top ten clonotypes cover approximately 0.17% of the sample.

Turning to this clone: Its antigen specificity is not known. Qualities for individual bases were not recorded, and no much larger clone is one base off.

In this chain, TRBV14 is recombined with TRBJ1-1, and 9 junction bases match TRBD1. Sequenced here: unstimulated CD4+ T cells sorted from spleen or lymph node cells, sampled before intestinal transplant. The clonotype was recovered from a human donor who received an intestinal transplant. The DNA is as follows: TGTGCCAGCAGCCAGGGGACAGGGATCACTGAAGCTTTCTTT. Its product reads: CASSQGTGITEAFF.